The present T cell receptor (delta chain) was sequenced within a study of gamma-delta chains in newborns, infants, children. Study context: Microbial exposure reportedly drives polyclonal innate γδ T cell expansion after birth.

TCRdb reprocessed the reads using CATT. The data contain about 3,200 delta-chain clones, about 47% of them singletons. With V trimmed by 6 bases and J by 0 bases, 25 bases remained unmatched. The germline V gene has CDR1 TSWWSYY and CDR2 QGS. This CDR3 has 22 amino acids. This clonotype was sampled from a child who received the measles vaccine. The genes are TRDV1 and TRDJ1; TRDD3 matches at 10 bases. What was sequenced was blood. CDR3: CALGILGLPLYWGIGDTDKLIF. CDR3 coding DNA: TGTGCTCTTGGTATCCTCGGCCTTCCTTTGTACTGGGGGATCGGGGACACCGATAAACTCATCTTT.